This note documents a single T cell receptor (beta chain) sequence. The clone's antigen remains unknown. Base qualities are not provided; no much larger clone lies one nucleotide away. The cohort included about 30 patients with locally advanced or metastatic urothelial carcinoma who were treated at Memorial Sloan Kettering on a trial protocol. Peripheral blood mononuclear cells were collected pretreatment and during treatment, at between 1 and 8 total time points per patient. The Qiagen DNeasy Blood extraction kit was used to purify genomic DNA from total PBMCs and from tumor samples. PBMCs were collected pretreatment and during treatment, and were isolated and stored as previously described. Synthetic TCR analog templates were spiked into each PCR to estimate absolute template abundance from read counts. The immunoSEQ assay used bias-controlled V and J gene primers to amplify TCRbeta CDR3 regions from genomic DNA. Rearranged TCRbeta segments were sequenced at approximately 20X coverage. Regarding the original processing steps: Sequencing errors were corrected by clustering, and CDR3s were annotated against IMGT so that V, D and J genes could be assigned. Downstream analyses used only productive TCRbeta rearrangements, leaving out any out-of-frame or stop-codon sequences. Clonality was calculated as one minus the Shannon entropy normalized by the log of the number of unique productive sequences. Fisher's exact test with Benjamini-Hochberg correction, using a cutoff of adjusted p below 0.01, was how clones that differed between time points or between blood and tumor were identified. Entries here come from immuneACCESS through TCRdb and include only in-frame sequences with V and J called. Some clones fail to appear in such tables; in the studies checked, an unresolved V gene covers under half of the shortfall, and the cause of the remainder is unknown. D and trimming come from the DNA, and the V and J calls and clone size come from that table. Recorded for this sample are more than 70,000 clones; 85% to 90% of them occurred a single time. The top ten clones comprise 3% to 4% of the sample.

The sample comes from a study of PD-L1 blockade in urothelial cancer (dated by TCRdb to about 2017). Background on the whole study: All patients started therapy around 2014 and received atezolizumab 1,200 mg intravenously every 3 weeks. About 85% of the roughly 29 patients were males with bladder-origin urothelial cancer, and about 60% of the roughly 30 reported a prior smoking history. Patients had an ECOG performance status of 0 or 1 and had received between 0 and 3 prior chemotherapy regimens. Blood samples were analyzed at 3 weeks after treatment start (second dose) and at 6 weeks after treatment start. Blood samples yielded a median of approximately 150,000 T cells and around 80,000 unique TCRs, with median clonality approximately 0.08. An exploratory multi-omic analysis was conducted of the somatic, immune and clinical correlates of response to PD-L1 blockade with atezolizumab in urothelial cancer. TCR sequencing covered pretreatment tumor samples and matched, serially collected peripheral blood taken before and after atezolizumab treatment. Durable clinical benefit was defined as progression-free survival longer than 6 months, and TCR features were also tested against progression-free and overall survival. Whole exome sequencing and RNA sequencing of pretreatment tumors were performed alongside TCR sequencing in the same patients. Durable clinical benefit was achieved by nine patients but not by the remaining 20. Pretreatment blood TCR-seq was available for about 30 patients, at least one posttreatment blood collection was obtained for around 25 patients, and tumor TCR-seq was available for around 25 patients.

Results and caveats for the whole study, not just this receptor: A pretreatment peripheral blood TCR clonality below the median was linked to improved progression-free and overall survival. At 3 weeks after the start of treatment, tumor-associated TCR clones in peripheral blood had expanded more in patients with durable benefit (n of about 20, p = 0.022). Small sample size (n ≈ 28) and many exploratory analyses mean the results are intended to be hypothesis-generating.

The CDR3 measures 11 amino acids from cysteine to phenylalanine. This entry keeps only the CDR3 DNA: 33 bases, framed from base 1. V lost 3 bases and J lost 6 bases; the stretch between them is 6 bases long. As encoded in the germline V gene (reference sequence), CDR1 is WNHNN while CDR2 is SYGVQD. The chain uses TRBV10-1 and TRBJ2-7, and TRBD1 may be the D gene, going by 5 matching bases. This TCR came from a man aged 55 to 69 with urothelial cancer. The source material was PBMCs, sampled around atezolizumab (anti-PD-L1) treatment. CDR3 protein: CASSEGAEQYF. Read as DNA, the sequence is TGCGCCAGCAGTGAAGGGGCCGAGCAGTACTTC.